The 14 T cell receptor beta chains below all came from one sample that was sequenced in a study of blood T cells in healthy people across ages. Alongside a J-beta primer mix, a sample-barcoded 5' primer served in a second PCR lasting about 7 to 12 cycles. TCRdb processed the 5' RACE reads anew with MiXCR; each CDR3 protein has one entry. The sample shows about 1.4 million distinct CDR3 sequences, roughly 60% of them seen only once. The sequenced material came from blood. The receptor source for this set is a man younger than 35 in good health.

This clonotype showed up just once. This chain uses TRBV9 with TRBJ2-5, with D possibly being TRBD1 (5 bases). The assigned J gene may be wrong: the sequence end matches TRBJ2-7 better. The CDR3 spans 14 residues. CDR1 and CDR2 from the germline V gene are SGDLS and YYNGEE. The CDR3 DNA reads TGTGCCAGCAGCGTAGGGGGCAGGGCGATCGAGCAGTACTTC. Its translation: CASSVGGRAIEQYF.

This chain connects TRBV4-1 to TRBJ2-4, with 12 bases that match TRBD2. The V segment lost 4 bases and the J segment 9 bases; nucleotides outside the gene matches: 7. Looked up from germline, CDR1 is MGHRA and CDR2 is YSYEKL. This CDR3 has 15 residues. CDR3 in DNA: TGCGCCAGCAGCCTCGAACTAGCGGGGGGATCCATTCAGTACTTC. Its protein product is CASSLELAGGSIQYF.

V usage is TRBV13 and J usage is TRBJ2-1; 9 bases map to TRBD2. Per germline, CDR1 PRHDT and CDR2 FYEKMQ (reference sequence). The CDR3 sequence is 16 residues long. J was trimmed by 8 bases and V by 8 bases; bases with no gene match: 16. The CDR3 spells CASLYALAGVIDEQFF. DNA for the CDR3: TGTGCCAGCTTGTACGCGTTAGCGGGAGTAATCGATGAGCAGTTCTTC.

This clonotype was detected only a few times. This chain's CDR3 is CASSLSAGNQETQYF. Written as DNA, the CDR3 is TGTGCCAGCAGCTTATCCGCGGGGAACCAAGAGACCCAGTACTTC. The gene calls are TRBV11-2 and TRBJ2-5; D perhaps matches TRBD2 (6 bases). The length of the CDR3 is 15 residues. V lost 2 bases to trimming and J lost 0 bases, with 10 bases between them. CDR1 is SGHAT and CDR2 is FQNNGV in the germline V gene.

This sequence joins TRBV15 and TRBJ1-4; no definite D call. The CDR3 has 11 residues. The germline V gene encodes CDR1 LNHNV and CDR2 YYDKDF (reference sequence). Trimming took off 6 bases at V and 8 bases at J, with 7 bases between the two ends. This CDR3 is CATSGPEKLFF. The CDR3 DNA follows: TGTGCCACCAGTGGACCCGAAAAACTGTTTTTT.

The genes are TRBV2 and TRBJ2-1; 8 nucleotides match TRBD2. This CDR3 is built from 14 residues. CDR1 and CDR2 from the germline V gene are SNHLY and FYNNEI. V shed 8 bases and J 9 bases; nucleotides not matched to a gene: 12. CDR3 DNA sequence: TGTGCCAGCCTTCAGGAGCGGGGGATTACTGAGCAGTTCTTC. Its translation: CASLQERGITEQFF.

The chain links TRBV9 to TRBJ1-1; D is perhaps TRBD1 (6 bases). CDR3 length: 14 amino acids. The V end was cut by 0 bases, the J end by 7 bases, with 13 bases between. CDR1 and CDR2 from the germline V gene are SGDLS and YYNGEE. CDR3 nucleotide sequence: TGTGCCAGCAGCGTAGATGAGGGGGGGCATGAAGCTTTCTTT. This sequence encodes CASSVDEGGHEAFF.

The rearrangement joins TRBV20-1 to TRBJ1-5, with 7 bases matching TRBD1. In germline, CDR1 is DFQATT, CDR2 SNEGSKA (reference sequence). The CDR3 consists of 15 residues. Losses at the gene ends were 6 bases for V and 1 base for J; bases not matched to a gene: 9. The chain's CDR3 is CSAKPGGGSNQPQHF. CDR3 sequence (DNA): TGCAGTGCCAAACCAGGGGGGGGAAGCAATCAGCCCCAGCATTTT.

This chain connects TRBV5-1 to TRBJ2-1, with 8 bases lining up with TRBD1. V lost 4 bases and J lost 3; bases outside the gene matches: 3. Germline V gives CDR1 SGHRS, CDR2 YFSETQ. The CDR3 spans 14 residues. The CDR3 loop is CASSGGQDYNEQFF. CDR3 DNA sequence: TGCGCCAGCAGCGGGGGACAGGACTACAATGAGCAGTTCTTC.

The genes are TRBV20-1 and TRBJ1-2; a possible D gene is TRBD1 (5 bases). This CDR3 has 14 residues. Germline V gene data show CDR1 as DFQATT and CDR2 as SNEGSKA (reference sequence). V lost 3 bases and J 10 bases, leaving 21 bases between the germline ends. The chain's CDR3 is CSARGREYPRNYTF. CDR3 DNA: TGCAGTGCTAGGGGGCGAGAGTATCCTCGGAACTACACCTTC.

V and J are TRBV7-9 and TRBJ2-1; 7 bases agree with TRBD1. V was pared by 7 bases and J by 7 bases, with 4 bases of the junction left unmatched. This CDR3 contains 12 residues. CDR1 and CDR2 from the germline V gene are SEHNR and FQNEAQ (reference sequence). The CDR3 reads CASTGQSNEQFF. The CDR3 region has the DNA TGTGCCAGCACGGGACAGTCAAATGAGCAGTTCTTC.

The genes are TRBV25-1 and TRBJ2-5; 12 nucleotides agree with TRBD1. The J call may be incorrect, as the DNA end agrees better with TRBJ2-7. Per the germline V gene, CDR1 is MGHDK and CDR2 is SYGVNS. This CDR3 contains 15 residues. The CDR3 protein is CASSEWDRGHAEQYF. CDR3 DNA: TGTGCCAGCAGTGAATGGGACAGGGGGCATGCCGAGCAGTACTTC.

As for this clonotype: A much larger clonotype is one base distant, so this may be a read error. The chain recombines TRBV4-2 with TRBJ2-5; TRBD2 might be the D (6 bases). The germline V gene has CDR1 LGHNA and CDR2 YNFKEQ. V gave up 2 bases and J gave up 7 bases, with 20 bases separating them. The CDR3 totals 16 residues. The DNA for the CDR3 is TGTGCCAGCAGCCAATCGGGTAGCGGCGGTGGAGTGACCCAGTACTTC. Its translation: CASSQSGSGGGVTQYF.

The rearrangement joins TRBV7-8 to TRBJ2-2; the D gene is possibly TRBD2 (6 bases). V lost 1 base to trimming and J lost 7 bases, with 10 bases between them. The CDR3 contains 14 residues. Germline V gene data show CDR1 as SGHVS and CDR2 as FQNEAQ. CDR3 region: CASSLGDFNGELFF. In nucleotides, the CDR3 is TGTGCCAGCAGCTTAGGGGACTTCAACGGGGAGCTGTTTTTT.